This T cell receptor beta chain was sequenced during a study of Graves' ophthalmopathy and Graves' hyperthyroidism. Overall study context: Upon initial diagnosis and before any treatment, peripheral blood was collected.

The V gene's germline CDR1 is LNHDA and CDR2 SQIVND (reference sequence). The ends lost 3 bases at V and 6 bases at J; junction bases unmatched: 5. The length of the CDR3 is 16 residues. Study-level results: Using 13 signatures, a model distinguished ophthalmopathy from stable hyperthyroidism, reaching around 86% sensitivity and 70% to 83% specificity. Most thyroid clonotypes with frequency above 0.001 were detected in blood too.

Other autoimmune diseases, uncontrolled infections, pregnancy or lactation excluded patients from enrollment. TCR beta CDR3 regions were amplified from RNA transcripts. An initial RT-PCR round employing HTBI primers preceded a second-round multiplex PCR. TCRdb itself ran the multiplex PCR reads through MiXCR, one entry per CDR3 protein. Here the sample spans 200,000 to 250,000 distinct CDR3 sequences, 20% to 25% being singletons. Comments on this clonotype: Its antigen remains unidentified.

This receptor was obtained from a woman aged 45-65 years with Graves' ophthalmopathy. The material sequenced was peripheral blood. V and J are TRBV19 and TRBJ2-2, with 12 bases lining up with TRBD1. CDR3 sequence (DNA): TGTGCCAGTAGTATTCTCGGGACAGGGGGCGCCGGGGAGCTGTTTTTT. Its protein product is CASSILGTGGAGELFF.